The source of this T cell receptor beta chain is a study of OX40 agonist ivuxolimab in advanced cancers. Overall study context: Partial responses were achieved by three patients: one hepatocellular carcinoma, two cutaneous melanoma.

The sample holds one count of this clone. Its target is unknown. Method: immunoSEQ multiplex PCR; TCRdb's copy keeps in-frame clones and lacks some. The repertoire holds about 130,000 clones, with under 95% as singletons. The CDR3 spans 13 residues. Germline trimming cut 0 bases from V and 6 bases from J; bases unmatched to any gene: 1. Germline values: CDR1 MNHEY, CDR2 SVGAGI. Broader study findings: On average, a greater number of expanded clones characterised CD8+ T cells relative to CD4+.

Here the sequenced sample was CD4+ or CD8+ T cells sorted from blood, taken in a trial of the OX40 agonist ivuxolimab. This clonotype originated in an adult with an advanced solid tumor such as melanoma, head and neck, liver or kidney cancer. The rearrangement uses TRBV6-5 and TRBJ1-2; 7 positions agree with TRBD1. CDR3 DNA sequence: TGTGCCAGCAGTTACTCGAGGGGGCATGGCTACACCTTC. The encoded protein is CASSYSRGHGYTF.